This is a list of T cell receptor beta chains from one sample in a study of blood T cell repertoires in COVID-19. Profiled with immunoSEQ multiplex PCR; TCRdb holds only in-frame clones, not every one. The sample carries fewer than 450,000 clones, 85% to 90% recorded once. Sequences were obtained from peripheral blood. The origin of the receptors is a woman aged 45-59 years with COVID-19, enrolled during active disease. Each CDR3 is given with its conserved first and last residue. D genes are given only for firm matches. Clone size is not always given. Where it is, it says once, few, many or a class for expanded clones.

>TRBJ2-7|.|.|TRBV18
CASSPLGGSYEQYF
TGTGCCAGCTCGCCTCTCGGGGGTTCCTACGAGCAGTACTTC
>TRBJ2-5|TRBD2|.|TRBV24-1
CATSDLGTSGPQETQYF
TGTGCCACCAGTGATTTGGGGACTAGCGGGCCCCAAGAGACCCAGTACTTC
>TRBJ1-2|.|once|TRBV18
CASSPTIRGDGYTF
TGTGCCAGCTCACCAACAATCCGGGGGGATGGCTACACCTTC
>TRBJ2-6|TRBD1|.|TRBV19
CASSNHRDRGPGANVLTF
TGTGCCAGTAGTAACCACCGGGACAGGGGGCCTGGGGCCAACGTCCTGACTTTC
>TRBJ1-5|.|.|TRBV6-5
CASSYSPFQPQHF
TGTGCCAGCAGTTACTCCCCTTTTCAGCCCCAGCATTTT
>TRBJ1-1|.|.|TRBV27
CASSLSVGNTEAFF
TGTGCCAGCAGTTTATCCGTGGGCAACACTGAAGCTTTCTTT
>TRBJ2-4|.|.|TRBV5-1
CASSLEPDRILAKNIQYF
TGCGCCAGCAGCTTGGAGCCCGACAGGATTCTAGCCAAAAACATTCAGTACTTC
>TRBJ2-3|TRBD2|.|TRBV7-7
CASSLGLAGSTDTQYF
TGTGCTAGCAGCTTAGGACTAGCGGGAAGCACAGATACGCAGTATTTT
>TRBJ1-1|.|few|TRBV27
CASSLRPGTSTEAFF
TGTGCCAGCAGTTTAAGGCCCGGGACAAGCACTGAAGCTTTCTTT
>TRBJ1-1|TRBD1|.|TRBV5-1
CASSLQGESFEAFF
TGCGCCAGCAGCCTCCAGGGGGAGAGTTTTGAAGCTTTCTTT
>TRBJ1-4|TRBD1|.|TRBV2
CASSRQGINEKLFF
TGTGCCAGCAGTCGACAGGGGATTAATGAAAAACTGTTTTTT
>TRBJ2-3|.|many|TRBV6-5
CASSYGGPTTDTQYF
TGTGCCAGCAGTTACGGGGGCCCCACAACAGATACGCAGTATTTT
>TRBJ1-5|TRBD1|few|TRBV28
CASRLTGTANQPQHF
TGTGCCAGCAGGTTGACAGGGACGGCCAATCAGCCCCAGCATTTT
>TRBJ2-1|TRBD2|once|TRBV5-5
CASSQGLASSYNEQFF
TGTGCCAGCAGTCAGGGACTAGCAAGCTCCTACAATGAGCAGTTCTTC
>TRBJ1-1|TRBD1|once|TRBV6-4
CASSSGGAGTEAFF
TGTGCCAGCAGTTCAGGGGGCGCGGGGACTGAAGCTTTCTTT
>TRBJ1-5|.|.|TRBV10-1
CASSGLRGQPQHF
TGCGCCAGCAGCGGGCTTAGGGGACAGCCCCAGCATTTT
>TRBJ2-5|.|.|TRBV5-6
CASNIQGQETQYF
TGTGCCAGCAACATACAGGGACAAGAGACCCAGTACTTC
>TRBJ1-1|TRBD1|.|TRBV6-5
CASRRGQGSPEAFF
TGTGCCAGCAGACGCGGACAGGGGAGTCCTGAAGCTTTCTTT
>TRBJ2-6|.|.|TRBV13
CASSTTSGSGANVLTF
TGTGCCAGCAGCACCACCTCAGGTTCTGGGGCCAACGTCCTGACTTTC
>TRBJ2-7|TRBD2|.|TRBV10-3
CAVGSSGYEQYF
TGTGCCGTTGGGTCTAGCGGCTACGAGCAGTACTTC
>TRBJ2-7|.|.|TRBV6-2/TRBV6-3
CASSKREMGSYEQYF
TGTGCCAGCAGTAAACGGGAGATGGGGTCCTACGAGCAGTACTTC
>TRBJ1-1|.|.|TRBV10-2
CASREVGRKNTEAFF
TGCGCCAGCAGAGAGGTGGGGCGGAAGAACACTGAAGCTTTCTTT
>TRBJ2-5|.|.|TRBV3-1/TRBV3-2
CASSRQQETQYF
TGTGCCAGCAGCCGACAACAAGAGACCCAGTACTTC
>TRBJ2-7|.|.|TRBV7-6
CASSLDVGRFYEQYF
TGTGCCAGCAGCTTAGATGTGGGCAGGTTTTACGAGCAGTACTTC
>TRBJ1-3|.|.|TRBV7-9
CASSLIQGPRGNTIYF
TGTGCCAGCAGCTTAATTCAGGGGCCTCGAGGAAACACCATATATTTT
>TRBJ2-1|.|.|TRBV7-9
CASSHFNRDYNEQFF
TGTGCCAGCAGCCATTTTAACAGGGATTACAATGAGCAGTTCTTC
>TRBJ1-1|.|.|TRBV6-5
CAGGQLNTEAFF
TGTGCCGGTGGACAGTTGAACACTGAAGCTTTCTTT
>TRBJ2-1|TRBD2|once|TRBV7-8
CASSLAEAGDSQFF
TGTGCCAGCAGCTTAGCGGAAGCGGGAGATTCCCAGTTCTTC
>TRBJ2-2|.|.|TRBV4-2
CASSLDRGTGELFF
TGTGCCAGCAGCCTCGACCGGGGGACCGGGGAGCTGTTTTTT
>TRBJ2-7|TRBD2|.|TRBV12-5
CASGSSGISSYEQYF
TGTGCTAGTGGCAGTAGCGGGATTAGCTCCTACGAGCAGTACTTC
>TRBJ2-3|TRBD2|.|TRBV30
CAWSGGRAVADTQYF
TGTGCCTGGAGCGGCGGGAGGGCCGTCGCAGATACGCAGTATTTT
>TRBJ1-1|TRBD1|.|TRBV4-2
CASSQAGQVGIAEAFF
TGTGCCAGCAGCCAGGCCGGACAGGTTGGGATCGCTGAAGCTTTCTTT
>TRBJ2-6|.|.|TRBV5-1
CASSLITGFSGANVLTF
TGCGCCAGCAGCTTGATCACAGGTTTCTCTGGGGCCAACGTCCTGACTTTC
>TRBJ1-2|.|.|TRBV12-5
CASGLDGYTF
TGTGCTAGTGGTCTCGATGGCTACACCTTC
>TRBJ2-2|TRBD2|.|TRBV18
CASSPRLAGADSAGELFF
TGTGCCAGCTCACCACGTCTAGCGGGAGCGGATTCTGCCGGGGAGCTGTTTTTT
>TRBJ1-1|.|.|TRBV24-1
CATSASTNTEAFF
TGTGCCACCAGTGCCTCAACTAACACTGAAGCTTTCTTT
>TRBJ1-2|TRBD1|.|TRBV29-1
CSVGAPQGAPTIGYTF
TGCAGCGTTGGGGCCCCACAGGGGGCGCCAACTATCGGCTACACCTTC
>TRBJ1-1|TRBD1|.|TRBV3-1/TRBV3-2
CASSHPGTGHAEAFF
TGTGCCAGCAGCCATCCCGGGACAGGTCATGCTGAAGCTTTCTTT
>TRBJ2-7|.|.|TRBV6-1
CASSERPRVLEQYF
TGTGCCAGCAGTGAAAGACCGAGGGTACTCGAGCAGTACTTC